These T cell receptor beta chains were read from a single sample in a study of T cell responses to AZD1222 COVID-19 vaccine. Profiling relied on immunoSEQ multiplex PCR, and the TCRdb table lists in-frame clones only, not all of them. Of approximately 190,000 clones listed, around 93% are singletons. Sample: peripheral blood, taken on day 0 of AZD1222 vaccination. These receptors all stem from an adult in good health. Each CDR3 is given with its conserved first and last residue. Each record gives: CDR3 protein, CDR3 DNA, V gene, D gene, J gene, clone size. The D gene is left open where the match is weak. Clone size is stated in some rows and not others, as once, few, many or a class when expanded.

CASRAGVTPYNEQFF | TGTGCCAGCAGGGCCGGGGTGACCCCCTACAATGAGCAGTTCTTC | TRBV27 | - | TRBJ2-1 | -
CASSSSGQSYNEQFF | TGTGCCAGCAGTTCTTCTGGACAGTCCTACAATGAGCAGTTCTTC | TRBV6-5 | - | TRBJ2-1 | -
CASSYSLSTEAFF | TGTGCCAGCAGTTACAGCCTGAGCACTGAAGCTTTCTTT | TRBV6-5 | - | TRBJ1-1 | -
CASSLVGDRPRDEQYF | TGCGCCAGCAGCTTGGTCGGCGACAGGCCCCGGGACGAGCAGTACTTC | TRBV5-1 | - | TRBJ2-7 | -
CASSLGVERTQYF | TGTGCCAGCAGCCTTGGCGTGGAGAGGACGCAGTATTTT | TRBV7-9 | - | TRBJ2-3 | -
CASSQRTALPSGYTF | TGTGCCAGCAGCCAACGGACAGCCCTCCCTTCTGGCTACACCTTC | TRBV3-1/TRBV3-2 | - | TRBJ1-2 | -
CASSLKPEANGYTF | TGCGCCAGCAGCTTGAAGCCAGAGGCGAATGGCTACACCTTC | TRBV5-1 | - | TRBJ1-2 | -
CASSSRTVSLLREQYF | TGTGCCAGCAGTTCCCGGACAGTTTCTCTCCTAAGGGAGCAGTACTTC | TRBV6-5 | - | TRBJ2-7 | -
CASSMKPGLAGSEQYF | TGTGCCAGTAGTATGAAACCGGGACTAGCGGGATCCGAGCAGTACTTC | TRBV19 | TRBD2 | TRBJ2-7 | -
CASRATGSNSPLHF | TGTGCCAGCAGGGCTACAGGGAGTAATTCACCCCTCCACTTT | TRBV6-5 | - | TRBJ1-6 | -
CASSESGTTGELFF | TGTGCCAGCAGTGAGAGCGGCACCACCGGGGAGCTGTTTTTT | TRBV6-1 | - | TRBJ2-2 | -
CASGPLAGELFF | TGTGCCAGCGGACCCCTAGCCGGGGAGCTGTTTTTT | TRBV28 | - | TRBJ2-2 | -
CASSRRIAGSIYNEQFF | TGTGCCAGTAGTAGAAGGATAGCGGGATCGATCTACAATGAGCAGTTCTTC | TRBV19 | TRBD2 | TRBJ2-1 | -
CASSLVAGDTGELFF | TGTGCCAGCAGCTTAGTTGCAGGGGACACCGGGGAGCTGTTTTTT | TRBV7-6 | - | TRBJ2-2 | -
CASSLKLATDTQYF | TGTGCCAGCAGTTTAAAACTAGCTACAGATACGCAGTATTTT | TRBV27 | - | TRBJ2-3 | few